Sequencing of this TCR beta chain was carried out in a study of control samples from healthy donors and cancer patients. Clones were read by immunoSEQ multiplex PCR, and TCRdb kept only the in-frame ones, dropping some. The profile shows more than 12,000 clones, around three quarters of them singletons. V lost 1 base and J lost 5, with 15 bases in between. The germline V gene has CDR1 LGHNT and CDR2 FRNRAP. The CDR3 loop spans 16 amino acids. The receptor's source is a female donor with lung cancer. The chain uses TRBV12-5 and TRBJ2-1; maybe TRBD2 (5 bases). Sequencing was carried out using formalin-fixed, paraffin-embedded tissue. For the CDR3, the DNA is TGTGCTAGTGGTTTGGGGAGCGGCCGCATGAACAATGAGCAGTTCTTC. Translation gives CASGLGSGRMNNEQFF.